This TCR beta chain was identified in a study of cytomegalovirus exposure and HLA in healthy donors. As for this clone: The target antigen is unknown.

The V end was cut by 6 bases, the J end by 7 bases, with 15 bases between. Per the germline V gene, CDR1 is MNHEY and CDR2 is SVGAGI. The CDR3 extends over 14 amino acids. A multiplex PCR was run with 60 Vbeta primers and 13 Jbeta primers. The assay was immunoSEQ multiplex PCR, and TCRdb's table has in-frame clones only and misses some. Of roughly 120,000 clones listed, 76% are singletons. Regarding the study as a whole: Segments of the TCR beta V type were, in most cases, productive about 90% or about 30% of the time in an earlier analysis. Later work showed greater clonal expansion in HLA-associated TCR beta chains than in equally common others. A missense variant in DCLRE1C was later tied to TCR beta V- and J-gene trimming.

The genes are TRBV6-5 and TRBJ1-4, with D perhaps TRBD1 (5 bases). This receptor was obtained from a man aged 50-59 years in good health and CMV-seropositive. The sample taken for sequencing was PBMCs. CDR3 DNA sequence: TGTGCCAGCAGCCTACTAAAGGGGTCTGAAAAACTGTTTTTT. It encodes CASSLLKGSEKLFF.